The present T cell receptor (beta chain) was sequenced within a study of early T cells in non-severe SARS-CoV-2 infection. Overall study: From unsorted whole blood, bulk RNA was sequenced, and the chains remained unpaired. Findings and limits, study-wide: Matching results from VDJdb favored anti-spike CD8 responses, leaving private and CD4 specificities undetected.

This CDR3 region has 12 residues. Germline CDR1 is SGHRS and CDR2 is YFSETQ. V was clipped by 0 bases and J by 3 bases, with 3 bases between them. Attached unique molecular identifiers marked individual cDNA molecules. A single record per CDR3 protein comes from TCRdb applying MiXCR to the 5' RACE reads. The sample has more than 60,000 distinct CDR3 sequences; about 13% are singletons. This clonotype occurred a few times. Its antigen is undetermined. V gene TRBV5-1 combines with J gene TRBJ1-2, with D unresolved. This clonotype was sampled from an adult who was a healthcare worker with PCR-confirmed SARS-CoV-2 infection or an uninfected control (not recorded which). The sequenced material came from whole blood. The CDR3 is CASSLDHYGYTF. CDR3 nucleotide sequence: TGCGCCAGCAGCTTGGATCACTATGGCTACACCTTC.